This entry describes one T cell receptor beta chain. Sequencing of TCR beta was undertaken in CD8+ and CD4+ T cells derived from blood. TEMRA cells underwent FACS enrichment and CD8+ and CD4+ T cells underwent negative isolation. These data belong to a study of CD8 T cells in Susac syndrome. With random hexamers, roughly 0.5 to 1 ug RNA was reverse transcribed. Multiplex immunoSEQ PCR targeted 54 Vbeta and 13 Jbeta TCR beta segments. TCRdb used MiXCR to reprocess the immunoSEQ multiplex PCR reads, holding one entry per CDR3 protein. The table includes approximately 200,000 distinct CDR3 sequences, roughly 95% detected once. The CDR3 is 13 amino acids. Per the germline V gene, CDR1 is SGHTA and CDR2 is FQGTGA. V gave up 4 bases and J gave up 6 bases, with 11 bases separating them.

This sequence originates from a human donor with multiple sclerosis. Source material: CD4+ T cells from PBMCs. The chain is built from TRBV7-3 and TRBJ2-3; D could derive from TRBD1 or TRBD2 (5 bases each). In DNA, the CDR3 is TGTGCCAGCAGCTCCCCCGGGGCCGATACGCAGTATTTT. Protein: CASSSPGADTQYF. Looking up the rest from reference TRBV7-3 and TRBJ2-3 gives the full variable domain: GAGVSQTPSNKVTEKGKYVELRCDPISGHTALYWYRQSLGQGPEFLIYFQGTGAADDSGLPNDRFFAVRPEGSVSTLKIQRTERGDSAVYLCASSSPGADTQYFGPGTRLTVL.